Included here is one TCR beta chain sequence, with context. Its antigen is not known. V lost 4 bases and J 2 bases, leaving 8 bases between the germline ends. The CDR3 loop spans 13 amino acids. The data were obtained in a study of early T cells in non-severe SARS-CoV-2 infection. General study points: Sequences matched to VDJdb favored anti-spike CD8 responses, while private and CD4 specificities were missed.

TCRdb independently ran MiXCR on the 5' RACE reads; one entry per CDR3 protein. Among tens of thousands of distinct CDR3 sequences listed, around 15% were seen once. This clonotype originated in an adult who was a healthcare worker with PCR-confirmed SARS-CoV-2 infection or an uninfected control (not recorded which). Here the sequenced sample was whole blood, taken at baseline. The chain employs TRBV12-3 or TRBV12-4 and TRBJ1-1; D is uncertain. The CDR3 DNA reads TGTGCCAGCAGTTCCGACACAAACACTGAAGCTTTCTTT. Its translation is CASSSDTNTEAFF.